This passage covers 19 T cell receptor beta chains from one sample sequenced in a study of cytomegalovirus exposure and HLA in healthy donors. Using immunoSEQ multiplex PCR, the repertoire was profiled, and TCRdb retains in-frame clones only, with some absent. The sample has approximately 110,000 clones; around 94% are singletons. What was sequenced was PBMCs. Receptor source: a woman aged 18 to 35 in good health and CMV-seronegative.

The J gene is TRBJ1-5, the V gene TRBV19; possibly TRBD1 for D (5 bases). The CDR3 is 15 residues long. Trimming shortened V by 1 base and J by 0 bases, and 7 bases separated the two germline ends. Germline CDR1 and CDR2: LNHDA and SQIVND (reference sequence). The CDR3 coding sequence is TGTGCCAGTAGTATAGGACAGTATAGCAATCAGCCCCAGCATTTT. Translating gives CASSIGQYSNQPQHF. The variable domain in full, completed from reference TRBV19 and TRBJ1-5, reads DGGITQSPKYLFRKEGQNVTLSCEQNLNHDAMYWYRQDPGQGLRLIYYSQIVNDFQKGDIAEGYSVSREKKESFPLTVTSAQKNPTAFYLCASSIGQYSNQPQHFGDGTRLSIL.

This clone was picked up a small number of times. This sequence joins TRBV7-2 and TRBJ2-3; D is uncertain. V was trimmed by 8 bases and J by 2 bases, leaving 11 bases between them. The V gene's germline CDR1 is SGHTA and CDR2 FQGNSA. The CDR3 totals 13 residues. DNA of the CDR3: TGTGCCAGCTCGGTACAGCACACAGATACGCAGTATTTT. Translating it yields CASSVQHTDTQYF.

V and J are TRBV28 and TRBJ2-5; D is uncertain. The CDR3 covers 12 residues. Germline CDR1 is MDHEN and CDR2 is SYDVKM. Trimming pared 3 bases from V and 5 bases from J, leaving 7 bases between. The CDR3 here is CASSFVGETQYF. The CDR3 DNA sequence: TGTGCCAGCAGTTTCGTCGGGGAGACCCAGTACTTC. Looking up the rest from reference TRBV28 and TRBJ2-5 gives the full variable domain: DVKVTQSSRYLVKRTGEKVFLECVQDMDHENMFWYRQDPGLGLRLIYFSYDVKMKEKGDIPEGYSVSREKKERFSLILESASTNQTSMYLCASSFVGETQYFGPGTRLLVL.

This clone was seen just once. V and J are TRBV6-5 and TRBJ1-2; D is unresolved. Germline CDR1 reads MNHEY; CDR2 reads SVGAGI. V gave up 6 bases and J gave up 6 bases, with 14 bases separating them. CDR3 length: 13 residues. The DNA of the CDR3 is TGTGCCAGCAGGGTCTTCAACCAGGATGGCTACACCTTC. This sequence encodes CASRVFNQDGYTF.

The CDR3 sequence: CASSWTPIQGNTEAFF. Here the CDR3 DNA reads TGCGCCAGCAGCTGGACCCCGATACAGGGAAACACTGAAGCTTTCTTT. V and J are TRBV5-1 and TRBJ1-1, with D tentatively TRBD1 (6 bases). The CDR3 runs 16 residues. Germline V lookup: CDR1 SGHRS, CDR2 YFSETQ. Trimming took 3 bases from V and 2 from J, leaving 17 bases between them.

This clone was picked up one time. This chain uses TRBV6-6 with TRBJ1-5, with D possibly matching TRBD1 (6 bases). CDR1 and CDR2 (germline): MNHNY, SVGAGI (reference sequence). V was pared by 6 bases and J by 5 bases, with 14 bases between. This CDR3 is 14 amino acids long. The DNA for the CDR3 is TGTGCCAGCAGAGCGGCAGGGGTCCATCAGCCCCAGCATTTT. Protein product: CASRAAGVHQPQHF.

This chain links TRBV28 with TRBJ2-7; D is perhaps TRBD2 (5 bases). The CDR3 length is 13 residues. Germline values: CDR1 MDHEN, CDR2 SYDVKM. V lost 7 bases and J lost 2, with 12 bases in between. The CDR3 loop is CASTLAGTYEQYF. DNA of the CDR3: TGTGCCAGCACTTTGGCCGGGACCTACGAGCAGTACTTC.

CDR3 protein: CASSGSLKGAQETQYF. The CDR3 DNA reads TGTGCCAGCAGCGGGTCTTTAAAGGGGGCACAAGAGACCCAGTACTTC. The rearrangement links TRBV5-6 to TRBJ2-5; 7 bases align to TRBD1. The V gene end was trimmed by 4 bases and the J gene end by 2 bases; junction bases not matched to a gene: 11. The CDR3 runs to 16 residues. Germline V CDR1 and CDR2: SGHDT, YYEEEE.

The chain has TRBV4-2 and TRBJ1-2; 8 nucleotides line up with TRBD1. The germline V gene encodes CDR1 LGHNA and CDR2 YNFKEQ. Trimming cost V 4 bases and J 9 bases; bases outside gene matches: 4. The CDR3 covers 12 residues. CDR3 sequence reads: CASSPQGDSYTF. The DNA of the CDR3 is TGTGCCAGCAGCCCACAGGGGGACAGCTACACCTTC.

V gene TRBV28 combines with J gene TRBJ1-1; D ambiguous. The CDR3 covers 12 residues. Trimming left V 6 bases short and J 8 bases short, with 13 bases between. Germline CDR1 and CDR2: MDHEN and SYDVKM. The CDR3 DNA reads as TGTGCCAGCAGCTCCCCGTTCGGGGAAGCTTTCTTT. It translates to CASSSPFGEAFF.

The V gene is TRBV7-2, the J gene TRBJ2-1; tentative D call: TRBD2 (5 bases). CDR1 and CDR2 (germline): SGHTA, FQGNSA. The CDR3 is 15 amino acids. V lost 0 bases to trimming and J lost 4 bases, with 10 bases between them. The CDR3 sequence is CASSLAVTRYNEQFF. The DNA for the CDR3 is TGTGCCAGCAGCTTAGCGGTAACTAGGTACAATGAGCAGTTCTTC.

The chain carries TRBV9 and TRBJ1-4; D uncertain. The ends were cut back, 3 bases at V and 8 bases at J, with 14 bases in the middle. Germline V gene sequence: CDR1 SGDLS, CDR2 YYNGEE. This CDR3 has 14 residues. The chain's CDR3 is CASSAGGFSEKLFF. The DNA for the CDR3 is TGTGCCAGCAGCGCTGGTGGGTTTAGCGAAAAACTGTTTTTT.

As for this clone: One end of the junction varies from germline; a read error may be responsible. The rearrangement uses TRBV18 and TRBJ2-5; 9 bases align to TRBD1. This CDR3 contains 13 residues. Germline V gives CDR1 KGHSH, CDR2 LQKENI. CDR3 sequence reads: CASSQGAGETQYF. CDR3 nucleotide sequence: TGTGCCAGTTCACAGGGGGCCGGAGAGACCCAGTACTTC.

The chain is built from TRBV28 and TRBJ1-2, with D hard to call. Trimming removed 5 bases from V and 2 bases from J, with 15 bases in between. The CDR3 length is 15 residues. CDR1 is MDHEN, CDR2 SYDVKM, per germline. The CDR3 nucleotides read TGTGCCAGCAGTCCACCGGTTGCCGTAAACTATGGCTACACCTTC. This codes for CASSPPVAVNYGYTF.

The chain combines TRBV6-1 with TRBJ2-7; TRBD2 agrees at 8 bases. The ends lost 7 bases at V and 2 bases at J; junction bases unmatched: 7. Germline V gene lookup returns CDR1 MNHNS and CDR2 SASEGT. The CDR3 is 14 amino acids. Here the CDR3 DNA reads TGTGCCAGCACCAGAGCGGGGGAACCCTACGAGCAGTACTTC. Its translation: CASTRAGEPYEQYF.

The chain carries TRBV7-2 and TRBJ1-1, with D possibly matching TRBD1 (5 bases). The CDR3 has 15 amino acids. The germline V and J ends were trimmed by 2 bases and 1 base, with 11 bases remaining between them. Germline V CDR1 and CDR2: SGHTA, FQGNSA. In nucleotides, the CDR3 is TGTGCCAGCAGCTTATCCCCTGGGGCGAACACTGAAGCTTTCTTT. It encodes CASSLSPGANTEAFF.

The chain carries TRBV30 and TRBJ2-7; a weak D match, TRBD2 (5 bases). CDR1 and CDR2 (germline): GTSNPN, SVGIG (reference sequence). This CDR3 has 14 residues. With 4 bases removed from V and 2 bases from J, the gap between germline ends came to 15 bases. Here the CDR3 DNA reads TGTGCCTGGACCGACCTTGGGGAGCCCTACGAGCAGTACTTC. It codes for CAWTDLGEPYEQYF.

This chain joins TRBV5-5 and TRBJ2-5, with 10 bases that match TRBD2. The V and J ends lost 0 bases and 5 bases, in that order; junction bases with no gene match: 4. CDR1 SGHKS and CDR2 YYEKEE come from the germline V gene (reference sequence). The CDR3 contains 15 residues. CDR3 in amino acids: CASSLVLAGTETQYF. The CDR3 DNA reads TGTGCCAGCAGCTTGGTACTAGCGGGGACTGAGACCCAGTACTTC.

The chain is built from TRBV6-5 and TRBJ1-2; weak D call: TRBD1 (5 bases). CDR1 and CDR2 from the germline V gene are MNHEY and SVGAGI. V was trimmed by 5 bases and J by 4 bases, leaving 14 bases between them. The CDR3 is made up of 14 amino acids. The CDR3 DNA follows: TGTGCCAGCAGTCACCCGGGGGGATCCTATGGCTACACCTTC. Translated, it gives CASSHPGGSYGYTF.